This is a list of T cell receptor beta chains from one sample in a study of blood T cell repertoires in COVID-19. This table comes from immunoSEQ multiplex PCR, and its TCRdb copy is limited to in-frame clones, with some not included. The sample carries some 150,000 clones, around 87% recorded once. The source material was peripheral blood. Receptor source: a woman aged 60-70 years with active or convalescent COVID-19. CDR3s include the opening cysteine and the closing phenylalanine or tryptophan. The D gene is left open where the match is weak. The size field is filled for only some rows; it gives once, few, many or a size class.

j_call	clone_size	d_call	v_call	cdr3_nt	cdr3_aa
TRBJ2-3	-	TRBD2	TRBV2	TGTGCCAGCAGTCAACTAGCGAGTAGCACAGATACGCAGTATTTT	CASSQLASSTDTQYF
TRBJ1-2	-	TRBD1	TRBV30	TGTGCCTGGAGTGTAAAGGGACAGGGGCTGAACTATGGCTACACCTTC	CAWSVKGQGLNYGYTF
TRBJ2-1	-	TRBD2	TRBV5-1	TGCGCCAGCAGCTTGGATGGACTAGCGGGCCATGAGCAGTTCTTC	CASSLDGLAGHEQFF
TRBJ1-5	-	TRBD1	TRBV12-3/TRBV12-4	TGTGCCAGCAGTCAAGACAGGGTGAAGCCCCAGCATTTT	CASSQDRVKPQHF
TRBJ1-2	-	-	TRBV6-4	TGTGCCAGCAGTGGGGGGGATGGCTACACCTTC	CASSGGDGYTF
TRBJ2-1	-	TRBD1	TRBV6-6	TGTGCCAGCAGTTTTACAGGGGCGGCCTACAATGAGCAGTTCTTC	CASSFTGAAYNEQFF
TRBJ1-6	-	-	TRBV19	TGTGCCAGTAGTATACTTCCAGGAAGCTCCTATAATTCACCCCTCCACTTT	CASSILPGSSYNSPLHF
TRBJ2-3	once	TRBD2	TRBV2	TGTGCCAGCAGTCAACTAGCGGGGGAAATCACAGATACGCAGTATTTT	CASSQLAGEITDTQYF
TRBJ2-7	once	TRBD1	TRBV5-1	TGCGCCAGCAGCTTGGGACAGGGATTCTCCTACGAGCAGTACTTC	CASSLGQGFSYEQYF
TRBJ2-1	-	TRBD1	TRBV9	TGTGCCAGCAGCGTAGATTGGGACAGGAACAATGAGCAGTTCTTC	CASSVDWDRNNEQFF
TRBJ2-7	-	TRBD1	TRBV5-1	TGCGCCAGCAGCTTGGCCACTTTCTCTACAGGGGACGAGCAGTACTTC	CASSLATFSTGDEQYF
TRBJ2-3	-	TRBD2	TRBV9	TGTGCCAGCAGCGTGGGCCCGGGACTAGCGGCAGATACGCAGTATTTT	CASSVGPGLAADTQYF
TRBJ2-4	-	-	TRBV3-1/TRBV3-2	TGTGCCAGCAGCCAAGGGTTCGGGAACATTCAGTACTTC	CASSQGFGNIQYF
TRBJ1-2	-	-	TRBV5-1	TGCGCCAGCAGCCCAGGGGCCACCGTTCCGGGAGGCTACACCTTC	CASSPGATVPGGYTF
TRBJ2-3	-	TRBD1	TRBV5-6	TGTGCCAGCAGCCAGCCGGGACAGAGACTCACAGATACGCAGTATTTT	CASSQPGQRLTDTQYF
TRBJ2-5	-	-	TRBV10-3	TGTGCCATCAGTGATTTGACAGGTATACAAGAGACCCAGTACTTC	CAISDLTGIQETQYF
TRBJ2-1	-	TRBD2	TRBV29-1	TGCAGCGGCCACGGGGGGAATGAGCAGTTCTTC	CSGHGGNEQFF
TRBJ2-2	-	TRBD1	TRBV4-3	TGCGCCAGCAGCCAAGTTTACCCCGGGACAGCCGGGGAGCTGTTTTTT	CASSQVYPGTAGELFF
TRBJ1-1	-	TRBD1	TRBV19	TGTGCCAGTAGTATGGATTTTCAGGGGGCTGGCCACACTGAAGCTTTCTTT	CASSMDFQGAGHTEAFF
TRBJ2-7	few	-	TRBV19	TGTGCCAGTAGACAGGGTTCCTACGAGCAGTACTTC	CASRQGSYEQYF
TRBJ2-1	-	-	TRBV5-1	TGCGCCAGCAGCTTGTTACAGGGCGGAAATGAGCAGTTCTTC	CASSLLQGGNEQFF
TRBJ1-2	-	-	TRBV18	TGTGCCAGCTCACGGGTGACTGGAGGTGGTGGCTACACCTTC	CASSRVTGGGGYTF
TRBJ2-2	-	TRBD1	TRBV24-1	TGTGCCACCAGTGATTCCCAATTCCCTGACAGGGGGTATCCCGGGGAGCTGTTTTTT	CATSDSQFPDRGYPGELFF
TRBJ2-5	-	TRBD2	TRBV5-1	TGCGCCAGCAGCTTGGGGGGGACTAGCGGGGCCGAAGAGACCCAGTACTTC	CASSLGGTSGAEETQYF
TRBJ1-5	-	TRBD1	TRBV6-5	TGTGCCAGTGAACAGGGGAGCAATCAGCCCCAGCATTTT	CASEQGSNQPQHF
TRBJ2-7	once	TRBD1	TRBV6-2/TRBV6-3	TGTGCCAGCAGTTACTCGAGGGCTGGGACAGGGATCTACGAGCAGTACTTC	CASSYSRAGTGIYEQYF
TRBJ2-1	-	TRBD1	TRBV15	TGTGCCACCAGCCCGAGGGCCCAGGGGGCCTGGGAGGAGCAGTTCTTC	CATSPRAQGAWEEQFF
TRBJ1-6	-	-	TRBV4-3	TGCGCCAGCAGCCGCACGGGTCAGAATTCACCCCTCCACTTT	CASSRTGQNSPLHF
TRBJ1-5	-	TRBD1	TRBV6-8	TGTGCCAGCAGACAAGTAGACAGGGATTATCAGCCCCAGCATTTT	CASRQVDRDYQPQHF
TRBJ1-1	-	TRBD1	TRBV27	TGTGCCAGCAGTTCCGACAGGGTTTATTGGACTGAAGCTTTCTTT	CASSSDRVYWTEAFF
TRBJ1-1	-	TRBD1	TRBV6-5	TGTGCCAGCAGTTCGACAGGGGGGACGAACACTGAAGCTTTCTTT	CASSSTGGTNTEAFF
TRBJ1-1	once	-	TRBV13	TGTGCCAGCACCTCAAGCGGCGGGGGCGATGAAGCTTTCTTT	CASTSSGGGDEAFF
TRBJ1-1	-	TRBD1	TRBV9	TGTGCCAGCAGCAGGCGACAGGGGGCAGGGACTGAAGCTTTCTTT	CASSRRQGAGTEAFF
TRBJ1-5	-	TRBD1	TRBV6-5	TGTGCCAGCAGACCGGACAGGGACCAGGGACCCCAGCATTTT	CASRPDRDQGPQHF
TRBJ2-7	-	TRBD1	TRBV5-4	TGTGCCAGCAGCTTGCCGGGACAGGGCGCCTACGAGCAGTACTTC	CASSLPGQGAYEQYF
TRBJ2-1	once	-	TRBV7-2	TGTGCCAGCAGCTCCGGACTCACCTACAATGAGCAGTTCTTC	CASSSGLTYNEQFF
TRBJ2-1	-	TRBD2	TRBV9	TGTGCCAGCAGCCCGAGCAGGGGCGGGGGGGACTACAATGAGCAGTTCTTC	CASSPSRGGGDYNEQFF
TRBJ1-5	few	-	TRBV24-1	TGTGCCACCAGTGGGTCGGGGGTATGGCAGCCCCAGCATTTT	CATSGSGVWQPQHF
TRBJ2-3	once	TRBD1	TRBV5-1	TGCGCCAGCAGCACAGGGGCCATGGGGGATACGCAGTATTTT	CASSTGAMGDTQYF
TRBJ1-1	-	-	TRBV7-2	TGTGCCAGCAGCTTAGGGCCCCGAGGTTTCTTT	CASSLGPRGFF
TRBJ2-3	-	TRBD1	TRBV5-1	TGCGCCAGCAGCTCCTCGAGGACAGGGGACTCGGATACGCAGTATTTT	CASSSSRTGDSDTQYF
TRBJ1-1	-	TRBD1	TRBV12-5	TGTGCTAGTGGTTGGGGACAGGGTGGGACTGAAGCTTTCTTT	CASGWGQGGTEAFF
TRBJ1-3	-	-	TRBV5-1	TGCGCCAGCAGCCCTACGTCCGCACTCTCTGGAAACACCATATATTTT	CASSPTSALSGNTIYF
TRBJ2-5	-	-	TRBV6-5	TGTGCCAGCAGTTCTCAACAGGGTTCGGGGGAGACCCAGTACTTC	CASSSQQGSGETQYF